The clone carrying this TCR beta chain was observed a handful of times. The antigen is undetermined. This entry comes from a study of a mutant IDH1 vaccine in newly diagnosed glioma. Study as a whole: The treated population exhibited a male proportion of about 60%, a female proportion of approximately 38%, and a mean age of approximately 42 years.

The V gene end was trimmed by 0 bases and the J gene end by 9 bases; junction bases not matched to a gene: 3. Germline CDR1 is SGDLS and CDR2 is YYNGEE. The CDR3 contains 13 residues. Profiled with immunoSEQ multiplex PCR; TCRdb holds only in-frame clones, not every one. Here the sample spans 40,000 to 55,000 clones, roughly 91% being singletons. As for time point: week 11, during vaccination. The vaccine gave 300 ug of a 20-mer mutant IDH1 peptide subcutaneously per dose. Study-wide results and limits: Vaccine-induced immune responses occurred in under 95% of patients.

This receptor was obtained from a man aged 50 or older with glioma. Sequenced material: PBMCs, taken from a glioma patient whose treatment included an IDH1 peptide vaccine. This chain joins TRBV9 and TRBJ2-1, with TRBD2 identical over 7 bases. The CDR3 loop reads CASSVGLATEQFF. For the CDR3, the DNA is TGTGCCAGCAGCGTAGGACTAGCTACTGAGCAGTTCTTC. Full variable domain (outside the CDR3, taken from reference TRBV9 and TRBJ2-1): DSGVTQTPKHLITATGQRVTLRCSPRSGDLSVYWYQQSLDQGLQFLIQYYNGEERAKGNILERFSAQQFPDLHSELNLSSLELGDSALYFCASSVGLATEQFFGPGTRLTVL.